This T cell receptor (beta chain) was identified during a study of T cell repertoires in cytomegalovirus infection. Of note for this clonotype: Its antigen is not known.

This CDR3 has 14 amino acids. The V and J ends lost 5 bases and 6 bases respectively, with 15 bases between them. In germline, CDR1 is SEHNR, CDR2 FQNEAQ (reference sequence). TCRdb re-called the reads with MiXCR, one entry per CDR3 protein. The table shows around 710,000 distinct CDR3 sequences, with about 29% occurring only once. The TCR sequence derives from a human donor in good health (CMV status not recorded). Some clones in this sample may be carry-over from other donors' samples. Specimen: cultured CD8+ T cells from PBMCs, collected from culture after CMV antigen stimulation. The chain combines TRBV7-9 with TRBJ2-3, with D possibly being TRBD2 (6 bases). In DNA, the CDR3 is TGTGCCAGCAGCGCCGGGGGTATGGGTGATACGCAGTATTTT. Protein: CASSAGGMGDTQYF.